Shown below are 28 T cell receptor beta chains from a single sample sequenced in a study of PD-1 blockade in classical Hodgkin lymphoma (dated by TCRdb to the early 2020s). The time point label, as the study defines it: cycle 4 day 1 (C4D1), after less than seven weeks of nivolumab. Relapse after autologous stem cell transplantation had occurred in all trial patients, and cohorts A, B and C were distinguished by prior brentuximab vedotin exposure. Library creation used the immunoSEQ multiplex PCR assay. The table was pulled from immuneACCESS by TCRdb, which kept in-frame rearrangements only. Such tables lose some clones; where checked, under half of the loss comes from unresolved V genes, and the rest has no known cause. The sample records fewer than 25,000 clones, approximately 88% of which are singletons. Approximately 20% of the sample lies in the top ten. This material consisted of peripheral blood mononuclear cells (PBMCs), taken before the fourth cycle of nivolumab. These TCRs come from a human donor with classical Hodgkin lymphoma.

This sequence joins TRBV7-9 and TRBJ2-5; TRBD2 matches 11 bases. CDR3 length: 16 residues. V shed 5 bases, J shed 2 bases, and the junction held 7 bases outside the gene matches. Germline CDR1 reads SEHNR; CDR2 reads FQNEAQ (reference sequence). The CDR3 protein is CASSPPRLAGQETQYF. CDR3 nucleotide sequence: TGTGCCAGCAGCCCACCCCGACTAGCGGGGCAAGAGACCCAGTACTTC. Using reference TRBV7-9 and TRBJ2-5 for the parts outside the CDR3, the full variable domain is DTGVSQNPRHKITKRGQNVTFRCDPISEHNRLYWYRQTLGQGPEFLTYFQNEAQLEKSRLLSDRFSAERPKGSFSTLEIQRTEQGDSAMYLCASSPPRLAGQETQYFGPGTRLLVL.

This clone occurred a few times. V gene TRBV27 combines with J gene TRBJ1-5, with D possibly TRBD1 on 5 matching bases. Trimming pared 5 bases from V and 5 bases from J, leaving 16 bases between. Germline-derived CDR1 and CDR2 are MNHEY and SMNVEV (reference sequence). The length of the CDR3 is 15 residues. The DNA of the CDR3 is TGTGCCAGCAGTCCGCCTGGCAGGGCCCATCAGCCCCAGCATTTT. Its translation: CASSPPGRAHQPQHF.

The chain links TRBV18 to TRBJ1-3, with 8 bases identical to TRBD1. V dropped 5 bases and J dropped 3; count of bases not matched to a gene: 6. Per the germline V gene, CDR1 is KGHSH and CDR2 is LQKENI. This CDR3 comprises 15 residues. CDR3 nucleotide sequence: TGTGCCAGCTCAGACGACAGGGGAGGTGGAAACACCATATATTTT. This translates into CASSDDRGGGNTIYF.

A few counts support this clone. This chain links TRBV30 with TRBJ1-2, with 9 bases identical to TRBD1. The germline V gene encodes CDR1 GTSNPN and CDR2 SVGIG (reference sequence). This CDR3 spans 13 amino acids. V shed 0 bases, J shed 12 bases, and the junction held 8 bases outside the gene matches. The CDR3 nucleotides read TGTGCCTGGAGTGTGACAGGGGGTAGAGGCCACACCTTC. Translating gives CAWSVTGGRGHTF.

The gene calls are TRBV4-1 and TRBJ2-7; D might be TRBD2 (5 bases). Germline CDR1 MGHRA, CDR2 YSYEKL. The V and J ends lost 4 bases and 3 bases respectively, with 19 bases between them. This CDR3 is 16 amino acids long. The CDR3 coding sequence is TGCGCCAGCAGCCGCGATGCCGACTACGGGAACTACGAGCAGTACTTC. It is translated as CASSRDADYGNYEQYF.

The chain employs TRBV5-5 and TRBJ1-3; TRBD1 is a possible D gene (5 bases). Per germline, CDR1 SGHKS and CDR2 YYEKEE (reference sequence). CDR3 length equals 15 residues. V was shortened by 6 bases and J by 2 bases, with 15 bases between the two germline ends. The CDR3 nucleotides are TGTGCCAGCAATCTATGGGGCCTAGCTGGAAACACCATATATTTT. It encodes CASNLWGLAGNTIYF.

The chain combines TRBV5-4 with TRBJ2-7, with 9 bases aligning to TRBD1. V lost 3 bases and J lost 4; bases outside the gene matches: 5. The germline CDR1 and CDR2 sequences are SGHNT and YYREEE (reference sequence). This CDR3 contains 14 residues. CDR3 coding DNA: TGTGCCAGCAGCTCAAGACAGGGGGGTTACGAGCAGTACTTC. This codes for CASSSRQGGYEQYF.

The chain employs TRBV23-1 and TRBJ2-7; D possibly matches TRBD1 or TRBD2 (5 bases each). TRBV23-1 is placed among ORFs of uncertain function. The V end was cut by 4 bases, the J end by 2 bases, with 12 bases between. The CDR3 has 14 amino acids. The CDR3 region has the DNA TGCGCCAGCAGTCGGGGGAATGTGGCCTACGAGCAGTACTTC. It codes for CASSRGNVAYEQYF.

J is TRBJ2-5 and V is TRBV2; TRBD2 is a possible D gene (7 bases). The J call is uncertain, as TRBJ2-7 better fits the DNA end. There are 15 residues in the CDR3. The V gene's germline CDR1 is SNHLY and CDR2 FYNNEI. CDR3 sequence reads: CASSDWGGPLYEQYF. The CDR3 DNA is TGTGCCAGCAGTGATTGGGGGGGGCCCCTTTACGAGCAGTACTTC.

This clone has a single count. The chain employs TRBV11-3 and TRBJ1-1; D is unresolved. V lost 0 bases, J lost 7 bases, and 9 bases lay in between. Germline V lookup: CDR1 SGHNT, CDR2 YENEEA. The CDR3 has 13 amino acids. The CDR3 is CASSLETDDEAFF. CDR3 nucleotides: TGTGCCAGCAGCTTAGAGACGGATGATGAAGCTTTCTTT. The complete variable domain, with remaining parts taken from reference TRBV11-3 and TRBJ1-1, reads EAGVVQSPRYKIIEKKQPVAFWCNPISGHNTLYWYLQNLGQGPELLIRYENEEAVDDSQLPKDRFSAERLKGVDSTLKIQPAELGDSAVYLCASSLETDDEAFFGQGTRLTVV.

The chain links TRBV18 to TRBJ2-2, with D possibly matching TRBD2 (6 bases). The CDR3 runs 15 residues. Trimming left V 3 bases short and J 3 bases short, with 11 bases between. Germline loops: CDR1 KGHSH, CDR2 LQKENI. This CDR3 reads CASSPRRGDTGELFF. CDR3 coding DNA: TGTGCCAGCTCACCTCGGCGGGGCGACACCGGGGAGCTGTTTTTT.

This chain uses TRBV5-6 with TRBJ1-3; 7 bases are a match to TRBD1. The CDR3 consists of 17 residues. V shed 0 bases and J 0 bases; nucleotides not matched to a gene: 6. Germline V lookup: CDR1 SGHDT, CDR2 YYEEEE. The CDR3 here is CASSLDGRGGSGNTIYF. In nucleotides, the CDR3 is TGTGCCAGCAGCTTGGATGGCAGGGGGGGCTCTGGAAACACCATATATTTT.

On this clone itself: The junction does not match germline at one end; this may be a read error. Other nucleotide sequences in the sample specify the same CDR3. This chain uses TRBV5-1 with TRBJ1-1, with a tentative D call TRBD1 (6 bases). Germline-derived CDR1 and CDR2 are SGHRS and YFSETQ. This CDR3 is 14 amino acids long. The CDR3 DNA is TGCGCCAGCAGCTCAGGGGCTATCGGGGCAAGGAATATCTTT. As protein: CASSSGAIGARNIF.

This clone turned up a few times. The chain links TRBV2 to TRBJ2-7, with D tentatively TRBD2 (7 bases). This CDR3 region has 14 residues. The V end lost 6 bases, the J end lost 5 bases, and 17 bases lay between the germline ends. The germline gives CDR1 SNHLY, CDR2 FYNNEI. In DNA form, the CDR3 reads TGTGCCAGCAGCCCCCGCGGGGGCGAGGACGAGCAGTACTTC. It codes for CASSPRGGEDEQYF.

The chain is built from TRBV6-4 and TRBJ2-3, with D maybe TRBD2 (5 bases). Trimming stripped 5 bases from V and 4 bases from J, with 13 bases between. Germline lookup yields CDR1 MRHNA and CDR2 SNTAGT. CDR3 length: 14 amino acids. The CDR3 DNA is TGTGCCAGCAGTCGAGTCGAGGGAGCAGATACGCAGTATTTT. It encodes CASSRVEGADTQYF.

The chain has TRBV30 and TRBJ1-1; maybe TRBD1 (6 bases). Per the germline V gene, CDR1 is GTSNPN and CDR2 is SVGIG (reference sequence). Trimming stripped 0 bases from V and 4 bases from J, with 15 bases between. CDR3 size: 15 residues. CDR3 nucleotides: TGTGCCTGGAGTGTATCGGGGGCTGGTGGCACTGAAGCTTTCTTT. Amino acid sequence: CAWSVSGAGGTEAFF.

Within the sample, this clone is medium-sized. The chain carries TRBV18 and TRBJ2-1; TRBD1 matches at 8 bases. Germline V CDR1 and CDR2: KGHSH, LQKENI. V was pared by 5 bases and J by 8 bases, with 14 bases of the junction left unmatched. The CDR3 runs 16 residues. CDR3: CASSSVSGQVFYEQFF. The CDR3 DNA reads TGTGCCAGCTCATCTGTCTCGGGACAGGTCTTCTATGAGCAGTTCTTC.

This clone has only a few counts. This chain uses TRBV4-2 with TRBJ1-6; D may be TRBD1 (6 bases). V gave up 4 bases and J gave up 7 bases, with 11 bases separating them. Germline V gives CDR1 LGHNA, CDR2 YNFKEQ. This CDR3 region has 14 residues. DNA of the CDR3: TGTGCCAGCAGCCCGGACAGCTACAATTCACCCCTCCACTTT. Protein sequence: CASSPDSYNSPLHF.

The chain combines TRBV19 with TRBJ1-4; D not resolved. This CDR3 region has 16 residues. The germline V gene has CDR1 LNHDA and CDR2 SQIVND (reference sequence). The V end was cut by 6 bases, the J end by 0 bases, with 14 bases between. CDR3 bases: TGTGCCAGTAGCAAAACCACGGGAGCAACTAATGAAAAACTGTTTTTT. Translated, it gives CASSKTTGATNEKLFF.

The rearrangement uses TRBV9 and TRBJ2-3; 10 positions agree with TRBD2. Germline V gene data show CDR1 as SGDLS and CDR2 as YYNGEE. The V and J ends lost 4 bases and 5 bases, in that order; junction bases with no gene match: 7. The CDR3 length is 15 residues. This CDR3 reads CASSPRTSGEDTQYF. DNA of the CDR3: TGTGCCAGCAGCCCAAGGACTAGCGGAGAAGATACGCAGTATTTT.

The CDR3 protein is CASSARAGSTDTQYF. The CDR3 bases are TGTGCCAGCAGCGCGAGAGCGGGGAGCACAGATACGCAGTATTTT. The gene calls are TRBV9 and TRBJ2-3; 7 nucleotides align to TRBD2. The CDR3 contains 15 residues. Germline values: CDR1 SGDLS, CDR2 YYNGEE. The junction had 4 bases not matched to a gene; V was cut back by 3 bases and J by 0 bases.

The chain employs TRBV29-1 and TRBJ2-7; possible D gene TRBD1, 6 bases. The ends were cut back, 5 bases at V and 6 bases at J, with 20 bases in the middle. Germline V gene sequence: CDR1 SQVTM, CDR2 ANQGSEA. CDR3 length equals 14 residues. The CDR3 loop is CSVSTGWPFLEQYF. As DNA, the CDR3 is TGCAGCGTTAGTACAGGGTGGCCCTTTCTCGAGCAGTACTTC.

This chain connects TRBV9 to TRBJ2-5, with D possibly TRBD1 on 6 matching bases. V was cut by 1 base and J by 3 bases, with 13 bases left in between. Germline V gene data show CDR1 as SGDLS and CDR2 as YYNGEE. The CDR3 is made up of 15 amino acids. The CDR3, as DNA: TGTGCCAGCAGCGTACAGGGGTCTCTCGAAGAGACCCAGTACTTC. Amino acids: CASSVQGSLEETQYF.

Written as DNA, the CDR3 is TGTGCCAGCAGCTACTGGGCAGAAGATGAAAAACTGTTTTTT. This translates into CASSYWAEDEKLFF. The V call is TRBV11-2, the J call TRBJ1-4; no definite D call. Germline CDR1 reads SGHAT; CDR2 reads FQNNGV. Trimming left V 4 bases short and J 6 bases short, with 12 bases between. The CDR3 has 14 amino acids.

This clone was seen a single time. The chain joins TRBV19 to TRBJ2-5; D perhaps matches TRBD2 (7 bases). Deletions cut 6 bases from V and 3 bases from J, with 11 bases between. The CDR3 extends over 13 amino acids. Germline values: CDR1 LNHDA, CDR2 SQIVND (reference sequence). CDR3 nucleotides: TGTGCCAGTAGAGGGGGGGTGGAAGAGACCCAGTACTTC. It codes for CASRGGVEETQYF.

The chain joins TRBV6-4 to TRBJ2-3; D tentatively fits TRBD1 or TRBD2 (5 bases each). The length of the CDR3 is 15 residues. V was shortened by 3 bases and J by 1 base, with 11 bases between the two germline ends. In germline, CDR1 is MRHNA, CDR2 SNTAGT. For the CDR3, the DNA is TGTGCCAGCAGTGATGGGGGTAGTGGCACAGATACGCAGTATTTT. It is translated as CASSDGGSGTDTQYF.

The chain is built from TRBV5-1 and TRBJ2-2; tentative D call: TRBD1 (6 bases). The germline V gene has CDR1 SGHRS and CDR2 YFSETQ. The length of the CDR3 is 19 residues. Trimming left V 2 bases short and J 6 bases short, with 26 bases between. This CDR3 reads CASSLSPQVGGGSPGELFF. The CDR3 coding sequence is TGCGCCAGCAGCTTAAGTCCCCAAGTTGGGGGCGGTAGCCCCGGGGAGCTGTTTTTT.

V usage is TRBV6-1 and J usage is TRBJ2-1; D might be TRBD2 (6 bases). Germline V gene sequence: CDR1 MNHNS, CDR2 SASEGT. The CDR3 loop spans 14 amino acids. Trimming cost V 7 bases and J 8 bases, with 18 bases left between them. This chain's CDR3 is CASTTGLGGDEQFF. The CDR3 DNA reads as TGTGCCAGCACCACGGGACTGGGTGGAGATGAGCAGTTCTTC.